One sample yielded the 7 T cell receptor beta chains listed below, sequenced in a study of cytomegalovirus exposure and HLA in healthy donors. PCR used 60 Vbeta primers and 13 Jbeta primers. Using immunoSEQ multiplex PCR, the repertoire was profiled, and TCRdb retains in-frame clones only, with some absent. Altogether approximately 100,000 clones are present, roughly 85% being singletons, with the ten largest covering 7.4%. The specimen was PBMCs. The source is a man in his forties in good health and CMV-seropositive.

This chain links TRBV6-1 with TRBJ1-1; 12 positions match TRBD1. J was trimmed by 3 bases and V by 6 bases; bases with no gene match: 5. The CDR3 contains 15 residues. Germline V gives CDR1 MNHNS, CDR2 SASEGT. CDR3 protein: CASRGQGAGDTEAFF. In DNA form, the CDR3 reads TGTGCCAGCAGGGGACAGGGGGCAGGGGACACTGAAGCTTTCTTT.

V and J are TRBV25-1 and TRBJ1-1; D possibly corresponds to TRBD1 (5 bases). The CDR3 contains 15 residues. The V end lost 4 bases, the J end lost 7 bases, and 19 bases lay between the germline ends. Germline V gene sequence: CDR1 MGHDK, CDR2 SYGVNS. The CDR3 protein is CASSGLDTPTGEAFF. CDR3 bases: TGTGCCAGCAGTGGGTTGGACACCCCCACGGGTGAAGCTTTCTTT.

The V call is TRBV19, the J call TRBJ1-2, with 11 bases lining up with TRBD1. J gave up 3 bases and V 5 bases, and 8 bases lay outside the gene matches. In germline, CDR1 is LNHDA, CDR2 SQIVND (reference sequence). The CDR3 covers 16 residues. The CDR3 DNA sequence: TGTGCCAGTAGTCCCCGGGACAGGGGGAATCACTATGGCTACACCTTC. As protein: CASSPRDRGNHYGYTF.

The J gene is TRBJ1-1, the V gene TRBV5-4, with a weak D call TRBD1 (6 bases). The CDR3 covers 15 residues. Germline V CDR1 and CDR2: SGHNT, YYREEE (reference sequence). Trimming took 0 bases from V and 5 from J, leaving 14 bases between them. CDR3 DNA: TGTGCCAGCAGCTTGGAGGACAGATCGGGAACTGAAGCTTTCTTT. Protein sequence: CASSLEDRSGTEAFF.

The genes are TRBV5-4 and TRBJ2-7, with D tentatively TRBD2 (6 bases). Germline lookup yields CDR1 SGHNT and CDR2 YYREEE (reference sequence). The CDR3 totals 13 residues. Trimming stripped 4 bases from V and 5 bases from J, with 13 bases between. CDR3 in amino acids: CASSPGDGNEQYF. CDR3 DNA sequence: TGTGCCAGCAGCCCGGGGGACGGCAACGAGCAGTACTTC.

This clone has a single count. The rearrangement joins TRBV5-1 to TRBJ2-2; 7 nucleotides line up with TRBD1. V shed 2 bases and J 0 bases; nucleotides not matched to a gene: 1. The CDR3 totals 15 residues. CDR1 is SGHRS, CDR2 YFSETQ, per germline. CDR3 loop: CASSFGTANTGELFF. CDR3 nucleotides: TGCGCCAGCAGCTTCGGGACAGCGAACACCGGGGAGCTGTTTTTT.

The V and J genes are TRBV6-1 and TRBJ2-7; D gene unclear. The CDR3 has 12 amino acids. Germline V gene data show CDR1 as MNHNS and CDR2 as SASEGT. V gave up 5 bases and J gave up 1 base, with 6 bases separating them. CDR3: CASSTGSYEQYF. CDR3 nucleotide sequence: TGTGCCAGCAGTACCGGTTCCTACGAGCAGTACTTC.